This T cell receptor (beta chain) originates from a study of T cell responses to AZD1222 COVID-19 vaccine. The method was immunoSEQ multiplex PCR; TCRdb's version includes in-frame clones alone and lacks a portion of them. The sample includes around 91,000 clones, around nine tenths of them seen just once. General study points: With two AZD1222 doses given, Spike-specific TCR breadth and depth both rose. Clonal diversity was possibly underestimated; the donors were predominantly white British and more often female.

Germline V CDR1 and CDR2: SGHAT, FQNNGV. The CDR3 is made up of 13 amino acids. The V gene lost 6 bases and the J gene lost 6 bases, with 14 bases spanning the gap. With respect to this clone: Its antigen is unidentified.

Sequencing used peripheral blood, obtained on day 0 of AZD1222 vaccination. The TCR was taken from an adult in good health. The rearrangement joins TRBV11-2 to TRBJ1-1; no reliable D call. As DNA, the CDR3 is TGTGCCAGCAGACTCCCCCGGGAGCCTGAAGCTTTCTTT. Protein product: CASRLPREPEAFF.